This T cell receptor (beta chain) was sequenced during a study of blood T cell repertoires in COVID-19. Study-wide background: Sample material is recorded as cDNA or gDNA derived from T cells, B-cell-depleted T cells, or PBMCs.

Germline CDR1 and CDR2: SQVTM and ANQGSEA. V was shortened by 1 base and J by 1 base, with 3 bases between the two germline ends. CDR3 length: 12 residues. TCRdb's table, derived via immunoSEQ multiplex PCR, lists solely in-frame clones and lacks some. The sample lists 180,000 or so clones, about 91% seen once, with roughly 3.7% in the top ten. This clone was observed a single time. The chain links TRBV29-1 to TRBJ2-3; D ambiguous. The material sequenced was peripheral blood. The sequence derives from a woman younger than 45 with acute or convalescent COVID-19. The CDR3 sequence is CSVEGGTDTQYF. DNA for the CDR3: TGCAGCGTTGAAGGAGGCACAGATACGCAGTATTTT.